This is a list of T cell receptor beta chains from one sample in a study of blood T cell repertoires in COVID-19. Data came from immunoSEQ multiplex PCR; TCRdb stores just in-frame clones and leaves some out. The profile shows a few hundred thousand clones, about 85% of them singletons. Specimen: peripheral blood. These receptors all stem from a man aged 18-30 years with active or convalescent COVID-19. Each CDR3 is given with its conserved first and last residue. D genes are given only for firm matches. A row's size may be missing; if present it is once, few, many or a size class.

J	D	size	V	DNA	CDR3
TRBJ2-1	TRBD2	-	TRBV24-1	TGTGCCACCAGTGATTTCTATACTAGCGGTTACAATGAGCAGTTCTTC	CATSDFYTSGYNEQFF
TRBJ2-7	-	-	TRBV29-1	TGCAGCGTTGCTTCAGTCTCCTACGAGCAGTACTTC	CSVASVSYEQYF
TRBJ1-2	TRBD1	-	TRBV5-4	TGTGCCAGCAGCTTGGAGGGTGAGGGGGCGATTAACTATGGCTACACCTTC	CASSLEGEGAINYGYTF
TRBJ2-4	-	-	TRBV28	TGTGCCAGCAGGCCTAGCGCCCTTGCAGCCAAAAACATTCAGTACTTC	CASRPSALAAKNIQYF
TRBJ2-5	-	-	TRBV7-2	TGTGCCAGCAGCTTCTGGGCAGGGGAAGAGACCCAGTACTTC	CASSFWAGEETQYF
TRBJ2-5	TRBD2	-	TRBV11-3	TGTGCCAGCAGCCAGCGACTAGCGGGAGTAGAGACCCAGTACTTC	CASSQRLAGVETQYF
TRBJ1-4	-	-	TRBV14	TGTGCCAGCAGCCAAGGCCTCAGGGTAGAAAAACTGTTTTTT	CASSQGLRVEKLFF
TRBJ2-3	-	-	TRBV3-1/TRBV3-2	TGTGCCAGCAGCCAAGACCTGGGCTCCTTCACAGATACGCAGTATTTT	CASSQDLGSFTDTQYF
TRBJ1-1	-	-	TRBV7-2	TGTGCCAGCAGCCCGCGCAGGGAATTGAACACTGAAGCTTTCTTT	CASSPRRELNTEAFF
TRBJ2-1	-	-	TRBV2	TGTGCCAGCAGTGGGGCGAACAATGAGCAGTTCTTC	CASSGANNEQFF
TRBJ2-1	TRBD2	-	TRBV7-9	TGTGCCACCGGACTAGCGGGAGGGGAAGCCTACAATGAGCAGTTCTTC	CATGLAGGEAYNEQFF
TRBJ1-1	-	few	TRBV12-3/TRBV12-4	TGTGCCAGCAGTTTTCAAGGGGCAACTGAAGCTTTCTTT	CASSFQGATEAFF
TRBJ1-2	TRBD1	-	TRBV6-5	TGTGCCAGCAGTTATATGAGGGGGCAAGGGGGCTACACCTTC	CASSYMRGQGGYTF
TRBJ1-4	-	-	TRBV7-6	TGTGCCAGCAGCTTATCTAGGGAAAAACTGTTTTTT	CASSLSREKLFF
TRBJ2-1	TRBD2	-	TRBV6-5	TGTGCCAGCAGTAACCGGGACCGCGGGGGTGAGCAGTTCTTC	CASSNRDRGGEQFF
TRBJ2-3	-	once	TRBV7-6	TGTGCCAGCAGCCCCCACGGGGGTAGCACAGATACGCAGTATTTT	CASSPHGGSTDTQYF
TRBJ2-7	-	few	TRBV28	TGTGCCACCGGGATGGCCCTATCTTACGAGCAGTACTTC	CATGMALSYEQYF
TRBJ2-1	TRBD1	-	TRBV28	TGTGCCAGCGCGAGACAGGGTTTATACAGCTCCTACAATGAGCAGTTCTTC	CASARQGLYSSYNEQFF
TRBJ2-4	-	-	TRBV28	TGTGCCAGCAAAACGGGAGACGGGGCCAAAAACATTCAGTACTTC	CASKTGDGAKNIQYF
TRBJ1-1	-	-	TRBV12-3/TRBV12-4	TGTGCCAGCAGCTTTAACAGGAAAACTGAAGCTTTCTTT	CASSFNRKTEAFF
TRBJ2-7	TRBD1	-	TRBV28	TGTGCCAGCTCGGACAGGGTCAACGAGCAGTACTTC	CASSDRVNEQYF
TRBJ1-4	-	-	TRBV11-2	TGTGCCAGCAGCCAACAGGGAGAAAAACTGTTTTTT	CASSQQGEKLFF
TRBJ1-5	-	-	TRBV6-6	TGTGCCAGCAGTTATAGTACAAGCGGTCAGCCCCAGCATTTT	CASSYSTSGQPQHF
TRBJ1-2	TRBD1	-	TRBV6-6	TGTGCCAGCAGTCCCTCCGGGGGGACAGGGTCGGTCCGTGGCTACACCTTC	CASSPSGGTGSVRGYTF
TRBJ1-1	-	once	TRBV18	TGTGCCAGCTCGCCGGCGGGGGCGGGAGAAGCTTTCTTT	CASSPAGAGEAFF
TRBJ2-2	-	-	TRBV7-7	TGTGCCAGCAGCTTGGACACCGGGACTTTGACCGGGGAGCTGTTTTTT	CASSLDTGTLTGELFF
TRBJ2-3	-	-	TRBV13	TGTGCCAGCAGCTTACGCGGGAACACAGATACGCAGTATTTT	CASSLRGNTDTQYF
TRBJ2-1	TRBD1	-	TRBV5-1	TGCGCCAGCAGCTCGGGACAGGGTAGGAACAATGAGCAGTTCTTC	CASSSGQGRNNEQFF
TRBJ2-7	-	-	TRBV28	TGTGCCAGCAGTTTAGCAGGAGCGTCAGGGGTCGAGCAGTACTTC	CASSLAGASGVEQYF
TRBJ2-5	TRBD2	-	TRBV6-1	TGTGCCAGCAGTGGACCCCGGCCGGGAGGGTACCAAGAGACCCAGTACTTC	CASSGPRPGGYQETQYF
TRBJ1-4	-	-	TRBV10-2	TGCGCCAGCAGGGACAGAGATGAAAAACTGTTTTTT	CASRDRDEKLFF
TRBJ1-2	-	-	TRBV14	TGTGCCAGCAGCCAAGAGTACGGGAGCTATGGCTACACCTTC	CASSQEYGSYGYTF
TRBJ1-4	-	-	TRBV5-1	TGCGCCAGCAGCTTGAGCCAAAGCGGTGAAAAACTGTTTTTT	CASSLSQSGEKLFF